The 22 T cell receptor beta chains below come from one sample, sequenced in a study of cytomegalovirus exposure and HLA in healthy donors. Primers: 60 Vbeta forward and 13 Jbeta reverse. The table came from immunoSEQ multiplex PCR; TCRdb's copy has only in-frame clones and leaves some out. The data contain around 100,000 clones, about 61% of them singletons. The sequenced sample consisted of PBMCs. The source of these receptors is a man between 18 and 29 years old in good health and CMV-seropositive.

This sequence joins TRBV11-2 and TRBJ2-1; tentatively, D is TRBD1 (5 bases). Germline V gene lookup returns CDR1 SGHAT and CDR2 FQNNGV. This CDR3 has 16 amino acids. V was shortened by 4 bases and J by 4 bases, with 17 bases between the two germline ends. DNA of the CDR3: TGTGCCAGCAGCTCCACCCTTGGAGCAGGGTACAATGAGCAGTTCTTC. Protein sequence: CASSSTLGAGYNEQFF.

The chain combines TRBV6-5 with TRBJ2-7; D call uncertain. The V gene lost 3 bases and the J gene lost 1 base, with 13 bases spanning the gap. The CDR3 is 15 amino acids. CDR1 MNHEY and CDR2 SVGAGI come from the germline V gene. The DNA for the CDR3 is TGTGCCAGCAGTTATCGGCGGAGCTTATCCTACGAGCAGTACTTC. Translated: CASSYRRSLSYEQYF.

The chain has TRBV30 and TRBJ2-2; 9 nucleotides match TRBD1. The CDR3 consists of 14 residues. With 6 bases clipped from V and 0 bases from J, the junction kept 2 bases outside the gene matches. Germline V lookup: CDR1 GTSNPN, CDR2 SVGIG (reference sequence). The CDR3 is CACDRGSNTGELFF. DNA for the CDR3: TGTGCCTGCGACAGGGGGTCGAACACCGGGGAGCTGTTTTTT.

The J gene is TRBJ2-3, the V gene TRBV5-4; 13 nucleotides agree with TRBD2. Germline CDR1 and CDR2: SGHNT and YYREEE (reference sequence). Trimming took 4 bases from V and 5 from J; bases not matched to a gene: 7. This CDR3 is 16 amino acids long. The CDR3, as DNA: TGTGCCAGCAGCCGGGGACTAGCGGGGTTTTTAGATACGCAGTATTTT. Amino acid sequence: CASSRGLAGFLDTQYF.

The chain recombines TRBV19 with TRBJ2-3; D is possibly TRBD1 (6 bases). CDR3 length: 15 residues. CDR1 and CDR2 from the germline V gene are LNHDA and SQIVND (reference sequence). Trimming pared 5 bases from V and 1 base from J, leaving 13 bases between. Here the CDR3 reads CASSGRDKGTDTQYF. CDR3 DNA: TGTGCCAGTAGTGGCCGGGACAAAGGCACAGATACGCAGTATTTT.

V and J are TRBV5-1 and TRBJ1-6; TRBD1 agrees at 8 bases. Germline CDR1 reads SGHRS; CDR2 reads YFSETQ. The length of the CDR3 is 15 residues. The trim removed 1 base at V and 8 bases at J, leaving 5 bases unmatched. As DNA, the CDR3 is TGCGCCAGCAGCTTGTCAGGACAGGGCTATTCACCCCTCCACTTT. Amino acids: CASSLSGQGYSPLHF.

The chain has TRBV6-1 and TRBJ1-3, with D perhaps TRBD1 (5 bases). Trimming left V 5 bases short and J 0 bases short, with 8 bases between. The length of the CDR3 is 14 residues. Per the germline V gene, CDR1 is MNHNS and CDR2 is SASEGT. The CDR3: CASSPGNSGNTIYF. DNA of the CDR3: TGTGCCAGCAGTCCAGGGAACTCTGGAAACACCATATATTTT.

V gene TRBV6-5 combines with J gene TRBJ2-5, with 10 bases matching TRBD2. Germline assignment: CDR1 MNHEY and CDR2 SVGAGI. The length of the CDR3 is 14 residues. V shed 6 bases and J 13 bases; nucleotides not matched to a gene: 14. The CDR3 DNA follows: TGTGCCAGCAGCCATAGCGGGGGGCCCCATGAGCTGTACTTC. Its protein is CASSHSGGPHELYF.

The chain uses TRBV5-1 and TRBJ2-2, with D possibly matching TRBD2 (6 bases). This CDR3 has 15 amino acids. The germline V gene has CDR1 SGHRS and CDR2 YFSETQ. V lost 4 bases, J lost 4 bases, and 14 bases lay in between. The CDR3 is CASSPSQGLTGELFF. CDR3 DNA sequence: TGCGCCAGCAGCCCCAGCCAGGGACTCACCGGGGAGCTGTTTTTT.

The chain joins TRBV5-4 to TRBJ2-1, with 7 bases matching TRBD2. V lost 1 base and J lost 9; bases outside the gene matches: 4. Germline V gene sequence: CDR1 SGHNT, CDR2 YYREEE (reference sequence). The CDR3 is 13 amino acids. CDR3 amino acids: CASSLSGTGEQFF. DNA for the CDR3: TGTGCCAGCAGCTTGAGCGGGACCGGTGAGCAGTTCTTC.

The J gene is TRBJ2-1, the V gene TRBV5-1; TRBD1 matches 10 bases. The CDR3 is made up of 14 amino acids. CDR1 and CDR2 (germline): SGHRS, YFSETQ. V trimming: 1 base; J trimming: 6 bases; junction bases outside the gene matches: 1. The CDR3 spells CASSLRTGGNEQFF. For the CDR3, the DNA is TGCGCCAGCAGCTTGAGGACAGGGGGCAATGAGCAGTTCTTC.

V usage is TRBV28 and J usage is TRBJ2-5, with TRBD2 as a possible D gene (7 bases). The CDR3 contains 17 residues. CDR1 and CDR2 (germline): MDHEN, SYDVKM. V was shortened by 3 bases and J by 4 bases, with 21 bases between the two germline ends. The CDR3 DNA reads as TGTGCCAGCAGTTTTATAAATCGGGGGGCAGGTGGAGAGACCCAGTACTTC. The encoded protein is CASSFINRGAGGETQYF.

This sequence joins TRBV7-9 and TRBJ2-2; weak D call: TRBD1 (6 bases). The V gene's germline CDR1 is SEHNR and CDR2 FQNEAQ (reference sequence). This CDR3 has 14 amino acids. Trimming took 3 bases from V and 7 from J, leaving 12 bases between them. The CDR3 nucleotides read TGTGCCAGCAGCTTGGGGGCCGGCTTCGGGGAGCTGTTTTTT. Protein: CASSLGAGFGELFF.

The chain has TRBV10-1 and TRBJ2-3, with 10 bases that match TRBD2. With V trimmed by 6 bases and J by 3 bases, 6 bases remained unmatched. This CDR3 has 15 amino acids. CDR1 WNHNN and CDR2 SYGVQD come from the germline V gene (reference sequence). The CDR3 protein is CASRRTSGATDTQYF. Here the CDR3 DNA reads TGCGCCAGCAGACGAACTAGCGGGGCTACAGATACGCAGTATTTT.

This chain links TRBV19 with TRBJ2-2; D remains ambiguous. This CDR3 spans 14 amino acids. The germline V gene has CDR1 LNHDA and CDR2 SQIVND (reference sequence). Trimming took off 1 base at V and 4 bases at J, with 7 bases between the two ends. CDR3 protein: CASSIVAGTGELFF. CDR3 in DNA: TGTGCCAGTAGTATAGTAGCCGGCACCGGGGAGCTGTTTTTT.

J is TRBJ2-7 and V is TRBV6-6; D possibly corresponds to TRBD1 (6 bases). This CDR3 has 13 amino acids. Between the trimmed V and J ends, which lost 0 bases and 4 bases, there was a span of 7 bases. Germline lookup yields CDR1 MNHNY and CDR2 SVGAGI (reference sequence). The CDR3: CASSYSQGYEQYF. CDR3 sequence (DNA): TGTGCCAGCAGTTACTCGCAGGGGTACGAGCAGTACTTC.

The CDR3 bases are TGTGCCAGCAGCCAAGTTCCACCGAGGGCCACGGCCTACAATGAGCAGTTCTTC. Translation: CASSQVPPRATAYNEQFF. The V gene is TRBV4-2, the J gene TRBJ2-1; perhaps TRBD2 as D (5 bases). In germline, CDR1 is LGHNA, CDR2 YNFKEQ. There are 18 residues in the CDR3. V dropped 1 base and J dropped 2 bases, with 18 bases sitting between them.

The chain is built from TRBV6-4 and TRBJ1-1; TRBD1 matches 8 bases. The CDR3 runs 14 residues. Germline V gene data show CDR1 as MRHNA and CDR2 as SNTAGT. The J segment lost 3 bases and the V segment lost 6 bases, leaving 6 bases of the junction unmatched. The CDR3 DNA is TGTGCCAGCAGCGCTGCAGGGGGCGACACTGAAGCTTTCTTT. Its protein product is CASSAAGGDTEAFF.

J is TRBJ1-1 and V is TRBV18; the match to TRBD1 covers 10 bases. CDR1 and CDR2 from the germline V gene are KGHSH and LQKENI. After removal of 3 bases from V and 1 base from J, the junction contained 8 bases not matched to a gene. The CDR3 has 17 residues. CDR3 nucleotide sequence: TGTGCCAGCTCACCGGGGGGGACAGGGGTATGGAACACTGAAGCTTTCTTT. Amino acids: CASSPGGTGVWNTEAFF.

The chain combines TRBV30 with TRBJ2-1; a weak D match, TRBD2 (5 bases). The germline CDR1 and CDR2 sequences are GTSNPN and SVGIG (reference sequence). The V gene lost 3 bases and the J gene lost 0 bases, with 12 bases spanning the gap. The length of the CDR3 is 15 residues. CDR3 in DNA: TGTGCCTGGAGAGGACTTACGGGCTCCTACAATGAGCAGTTCTTC. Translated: CAWRGLTGSYNEQFF.

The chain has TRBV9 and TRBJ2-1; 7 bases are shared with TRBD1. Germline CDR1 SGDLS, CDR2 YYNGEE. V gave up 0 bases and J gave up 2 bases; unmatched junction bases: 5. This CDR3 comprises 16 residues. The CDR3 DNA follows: TGTGCCAGCAGCGTAGGGGGGACAGCCCCCTACAATGAGCAGTTCTTC. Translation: CASSVGGTAPYNEQFF.

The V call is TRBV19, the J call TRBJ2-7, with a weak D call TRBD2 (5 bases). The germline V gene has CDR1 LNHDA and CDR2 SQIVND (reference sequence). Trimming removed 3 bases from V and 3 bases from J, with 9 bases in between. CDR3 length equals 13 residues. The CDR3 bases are TGTGCCAGTAGTATCGCGGGCGGCTACGAGCAGTACGTC. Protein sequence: CASSIAGGYEQYV.